These 15 T cell receptor beta chains were sequenced from one sample in a study of T-cell reconstitution after alpha-beta-depleted transplantation in children. The TCRbeta library incorporated unique molecular identifiers. Via MiXCR, TCRdb re-called the PCR reads, giving one row per CDR3 protein. The sample lists some 490,000 distinct CDR3 sequences; around 13% were seen once. Sample: PBMCs from the stem cell graft donor, taken from the stem cell graft. These receptors originate from a human donor who donated a stem cell graft to a child with combined immunodeficiency.

This clonotype has at least ten counts. The gene calls are TRBV12-3 or TRBV12-4 and TRBJ2-7, with D perhaps matching TRBD1 or TRBD2 (5 bases each). The CDR3 has 15 residues. The germline V and J ends were trimmed by 4 bases and 2 bases, with 15 bases remaining between them. This CDR3 reads CASSSGPTSTYEQYF. Here the CDR3 DNA reads TGTGCCAGCAGTTCGGGACCGACATCTACCTACGAGCAGTACTTC.

The V gene is TRBV6-5, the J gene TRBJ2-7; no firm D call. Germline V gene lookup returns CDR1 MNHEY and CDR2 SVGAGI. The CDR3 extends over 14 amino acids. V was trimmed by 3 bases and J by 0 bases, leaving 9 bases between them. The CDR3 DNA follows: TGTGCCAGCAGTTATTTTTCCGGCTCCTACGAGCAGTACTTC. Encoded protein: CASSYFSGSYEQYF.

This chain joins TRBV3-1 and TRBJ2-3; 8 nucleotides line up with TRBD2. Germline V gene lookup returns CDR1 LGHDT and CDR2 YNNKEL (reference sequence). Trimming at V came to 1 base and at J to 4 bases, leaving 4 bases not matched to a gene. CDR3 length: 15 residues. CDR3 region: CASSQVERESDTQYF. As DNA, the CDR3 is TGTGCCAGCAGCCAAGTGGAGCGGGAGTCAGATACGCAGTATTTT.

The chain recombines TRBV12-3 or TRBV12-4 with TRBJ2-2; D is possibly TRBD1 (5 bases). Trimming removed 6 bases from V and 5 bases from J, with 10 bases in between. There are 13 residues in the CDR3. The CDR3 reads CASSHQGTGELFF. CDR3 coding DNA: TGTGCCAGCAGCCACCAGGGTACCGGGGAGCTGTTTTTT.

V and J are TRBV9 and TRBJ2-7, with unresolved D. This CDR3 spans 15 amino acids. Germline V CDR1 and CDR2: SGDLS, YYNGEE. Trimming pared 0 bases from V and 2 bases from J, leaving 12 bases between. CDR3 coding DNA: TGTGCCAGCAGCGTAGTGGCGGACCCTCCCTACGAGCAGTACTTC. Translating gives CASSVVADPPYEQYF. The whole variable domain, filled in from reference TRBV9 and TRBJ2-7, reads DSGVTQTPKHLITATGQRVTLRCSPRSGDLSVYWYQQSLDQGLQFLIQYYNGEERAKGNILERFSAQQFPDLHSELNLSSLELGDSALYFCASSVVADPPYEQYFGPGTRLTVT.

This clonotype has just a few counts. This rearrangement joins TRBV29-1 to TRBJ1-1; TRBD1 matches 7 bases. Germline V lookup: CDR1 SQVTM, CDR2 ANQGSEA. CDR3 length: 11 amino acids. V trimming: 7 bases; J trimming: 8 bases; junction bases outside the gene matches: 7. This CDR3 is CSAREGAEAFF. The CDR3 region has the DNA TGCAGCGCGAGAGAGGGGGCCGAAGCTTTCTTT.

This clonotype came up many times. This sequence joins TRBV29-1 and TRBJ2-5; D not resolved. V was shortened by 7 bases and J by 5 bases, with 20 bases between the two germline ends. CDR3 length equals 14 residues. From germline, CDR1 is SQVTM and CDR2 ANQGSEA. Here the CDR3 DNA reads TGCAGCGCCATCCCCGCCGGGCTGTCGGAGACCCAGTACTTC. Its translation is CSAIPAGLSETQYF.

This clonotype was found many times. This chain joins TRBV7-2 and TRBJ2-1, with 13 nucleotides matching TRBD2. Germline V gene data show CDR1 as SGHTA and CDR2 as FQGNSA. The CDR3 covers 15 residues. With 3 bases clipped from V and 12 bases from J, the junction kept 8 bases outside the gene matches. The CDR3 DNA reads TGTGCCAGCAGCTTCGGACTAGCGGGAGCCAGGGGGCAGTTCTTC. This codes for CASSFGLAGARGQFF.

Many counts were recorded for this clonotype. The chain carries TRBV28 and TRBJ2-7; the match to TRBD2 covers 7 bases. J was trimmed by 11 bases and V by 4 bases; bases with no gene match: 17. CDR1 and CDR2 from the germline V gene are MDHEN and SYDVKM. The length of the CDR3 is 15 residues. The CDR3 bases are TGTGCCAGCAGTTCCCCCTCCTCCGGGACTACCCAAAAGTACTTC. Translated: CASSSPSSGTTQKYF.

This clonotype occurred a few times. This rearrangement joins TRBV24-1 to TRBJ1-6; 10 bases are shared with TRBD1. Trimming removed 2 bases from V and 10 bases from J; junction bases left unmatched: 7. Germline V gene lookup returns CDR1 KGHDR and CDR2 SFDVKD. The CDR3 runs to 16 residues. In DNA form, the CDR3 reads TGTGCCACCAGTGATTCCGGGACAGGGGCTAGATCACCCCTCCACTTT. Protein product: CATSDSGTGARSPLHF.

This clonotype came up a few times. The chain has TRBV5-1 and TRBJ1-1; D is possibly TRBD1 (5 bases). From germline, CDR1 is SGHRS and CDR2 YFSETQ. Trimming left V 4 bases short and J 5 bases short, with 15 bases between. This CDR3 has 14 residues. The CDR3 region has the DNA TGCGCCAGCAGCAGGACTCAGGGTAGTACTGAAGCTTTCTTT. Translated, it gives CASSRTQGSTEAFF.

This clonotype appeared a few times. The chain is built from TRBV7-3 and TRBJ2-1, with 9 bases lining up with TRBD2. J was trimmed by 6 bases and V by 5 bases; bases with no gene match: 11. The CDR3 loop spans 16 amino acids. Per germline, CDR1 SGHTA and CDR2 FQGTGA. CDR3 region: CASSPSRGRAGNEQFF. CDR3 DNA sequence: TGTGCCAGCAGCCCCTCCCGCGGGAGGGCCGGCAATGAGCAGTTCTTC.

This clonotype was seen a handful of times. This rearrangement joins TRBV13 to TRBJ1-2; D remains unclear. The CDR3 totals 18 residues. V shed 2 bases and J shed 0 bases, with 19 bases lying between them. Germline assignment: CDR1 PRHDT and CDR2 FYEKMQ (reference sequence). The CDR3 DNA reads TGTGCCAGCAGCTTAAAATCGGGATCGGGCTTAGCTAACTATGGCTACACCTTC. Translated, it gives CASSLKSGSGLANYGYTF.

This clonotype has a count of ten or more. J is TRBJ2-5 and V is TRBV3-1; no definite D call. This CDR3 is built from 13 residues. Germline V CDR1 and CDR2: LGHDT, YNNKEL (reference sequence). Deletions cut 1 base from V and 2 bases from J, with 5 bases between. The CDR3 bases are TGTGCCAGCAGCCAAGGTCAACAAGAGACCCAGTACTTC. Translating gives CASSQGQQETQYF.

In its sample, this clonotype was seen a few times. V and J are TRBV10-3 and TRBJ2-2; D unclear. V dropped 8 bases and J dropped 6 bases, with 13 bases sitting between them. This CDR3 has 13 residues. The germline gives CDR1 ENHRY, CDR2 SYGVKD. The CDR3 region is CAIGAGDPGELFF. The DNA for the CDR3 is TGTGCCATCGGTGCAGGCGACCCCGGGGAGCTGTTTTTT.